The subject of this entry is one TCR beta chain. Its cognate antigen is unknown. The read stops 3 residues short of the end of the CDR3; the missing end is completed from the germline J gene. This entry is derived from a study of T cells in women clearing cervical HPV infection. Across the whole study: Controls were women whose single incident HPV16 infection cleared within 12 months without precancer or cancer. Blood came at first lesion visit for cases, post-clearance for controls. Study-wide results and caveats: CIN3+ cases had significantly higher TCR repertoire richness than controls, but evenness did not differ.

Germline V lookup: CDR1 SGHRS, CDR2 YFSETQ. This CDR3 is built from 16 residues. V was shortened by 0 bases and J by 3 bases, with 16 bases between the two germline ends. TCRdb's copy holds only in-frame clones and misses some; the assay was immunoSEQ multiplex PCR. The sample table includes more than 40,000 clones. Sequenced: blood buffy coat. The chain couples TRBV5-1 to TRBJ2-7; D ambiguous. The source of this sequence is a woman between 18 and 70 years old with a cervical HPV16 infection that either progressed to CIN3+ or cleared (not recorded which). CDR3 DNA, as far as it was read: TGCGCCAGCAGCTTGGCCCAGGATGCGTCGCGCTACGAG. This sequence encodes CASSLAQDASRYE. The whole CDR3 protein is CASSLAQDASRYEQYF.